These 22 T cell receptor beta chains originate from one sample sequenced in a study of cytomegalovirus exposure and HLA in healthy donors. Both 60 Vbeta primers and 13 Jbeta primers went into the PCR. Assay: immunoSEQ multiplex PCR; the TCRdb copy retains only in-frame clones and omits some. The sample holds 150,000 to 200,000 clones; roughly 80% are singletons and the top ten take approximately 7%. Material: PBMCs. Receptor source: a woman aged 25 to 39 in good health and CMV-seropositive.

The chain carries TRBV30 and TRBJ1-1; 7 bases fit TRBD1. The CDR3 runs 11 residues. The V segment lost 1 base and the J segment 11 bases; nucleotides outside the gene matches: 4. Germline lookup yields CDR1 GTSNPN and CDR2 SVGIG (reference sequence). CDR3 residues: CAWSADRAAFF. For the CDR3, the DNA is TGTGCCTGGAGTGCTGACAGGGCGGCTTTCTTT.

V gene TRBV7-3 combines with J gene TRBJ1-1; 8 bases match TRBD1. CDR1 is SGHTA and CDR2 is FQGTGA in the germline V gene. V was pared by 5 bases and J by 4 bases, with 3 bases of the junction left unmatched. The CDR3 consists of 13 residues. The CDR3 sequence is CASSPTGGTEAFF. The DNA of the CDR3 is TGTGCCAGCAGCCCTACAGGGGGCACTGAAGCTTTCTTT.

The chain combines TRBV4-1 with TRBJ2-1; TRBD2 matches 7 bases. Germline V lookup: CDR1 MGHRA, CDR2 YSYEKL. The V segment lost 0 bases and the J segment 4 bases; nucleotides outside the gene matches: 6. The CDR3 length is 16 residues. CDR3 DNA sequence: TGCGCCAGCAGCCAAGATTGGGGGGGGTGGTACAATGAGCAGTTCTTC. It specifies CASSQDWGGWYNEQFF.

This clone has just a few counts. V and J are TRBV7-2 and TRBJ2-3, with D maybe TRBD2 (5 bases). Germline loops: CDR1 SGHTA, CDR2 FQGNSA. This CDR3 has 17 residues. Trimming took 5 bases from V and 0 from J, leaving 18 bases between them. CDR3 DNA: TGTGCCAGCAGCCAAATCCCCTCCGGCGGGAGCACAGATACGCAGTATTTT. Its translation: CASSQIPSGGSTDTQYF.

This sequence joins TRBV29-1 and TRBJ1-1; D gene uncertain. CDR3 length equals 11 residues. Trimming took off 6 bases at V and 2 bases at J, with 7 bases between the two ends. The germline V gene encodes CDR1 SQVTM and CDR2 ANQGSEA. DNA for the CDR3: TGCAGCGTCCGTCTAAACACTGAAGCTTTCTTT. The encoded protein is CSVRLNTEAFF. The whole variable domain, filled in from reference TRBV29-1 and TRBJ1-1, reads SAVISQKPSRDICQRGTSLTIQCQVDSQVTMMFWYRQQPGQSLTLIATANQGSEATYESGFVIDKFPISRPNLTFSTLTVSNMSPEDSSIYLCSVRLNTEAFFGQGTRLTVV.

The gene calls are TRBV2 and TRBJ1-2; possibly TRBD1 for D (6 bases). Germline values: CDR1 SNHLY, CDR2 FYNNEI. The CDR3 covers 13 residues. Deletions cut 4 bases from V and 8 bases from J, with 14 bases between. The CDR3 here is CASSVGGRGGYTF. CDR3 DNA sequence: TGTGCCAGCAGTGTAGGGGGAAGAGGCGGCTACACCTTC.

The CDR3 coding sequence is TGTGCCAGCAGTTACTCGTTCCTGAACACCGGGGAGCTGTTTTTT. Its protein is CASSYSFLNTGELFF. This chain joins TRBV6-5 and TRBJ2-2; D is uncertain. Between the trimmed V and J ends, which lost 0 bases and 1 base, there was a span of 6 bases. Germline V lookup: CDR1 MNHEY, CDR2 SVGAGI. This CDR3 has 15 amino acids.

This chain links TRBV7-2 with TRBJ1-2; TRBD1 matches 10 bases. Germline values: CDR1 SGHTA, CDR2 FQGNSA. The CDR3 has 15 amino acids. J lost 8 bases, V lost 4 bases, and 10 bases had no gene match. CDR3 in amino acids: CASSYPGQGLGGYTF. For the CDR3, the DNA is TGTGCCAGCAGCTACCCGGGACAGGGGCTTGGCGGCTACACCTTC.

The gene calls are TRBV11-3 and TRBJ2-2, with D unclear. The CDR3 runs 14 residues. Germline CDR1 SGHNT, CDR2 YENEEA. The V end was cut by 2 bases, the J end by 7 bases, with 11 bases between. The chain's CDR3 is CASSLTRRGGELFF. As DNA, the CDR3 is TGTGCCAGCAGCTTAACTCGCAGAGGCGGGGAGCTGTTTTTT.

CDR3 loop: CAISPGRGEKLFF. The CDR3, as DNA: TGTGCCATCAGCCCGGGCAGGGGTGAAAAACTGTTTTTT. The V and J genes are TRBV10-3 and TRBJ1-4, with D possibly matching TRBD1 (6 bases). Trimming took 6 bases from V and 7 from J, leaving 12 bases between them. The germline gives CDR1 ENHRY, CDR2 SYGVKD. The CDR3 length is 13 residues.

The chain recombines TRBV7-2 with TRBJ1-2; tentatively, D is TRBD1 (5 bases). Trimming took 3 bases from V and 3 from J, leaving 14 bases between them. The germline CDR1 and CDR2 sequences are SGHTA and FQGNSA. The CDR3 runs 15 residues. In DNA form, the CDR3 reads TGTGCCAGCAGCTTCCTACCAGGGTTGGACTATGGCTACACCTTC. It codes for CASSFLPGLDYGYTF.

This clone was seen only a few times. The chain carries TRBV19 and TRBJ2-2, with 14 bases aligning to TRBD2. The CDR3 length is 17 residues. With V trimmed by 4 bases and J by 0 bases, 1 base remained unmatched. Per the germline V gene, CDR1 is LNHDA and CDR2 is SQIVND (reference sequence). The DNA of the CDR3 is TGTGCCAGTAGTAGACTAGCGGGGGGGCCGAACACCGGGGAGCTGTTTTTT. This gives the protein CASSRLAGGPNTGELFF.

The rearrangement links TRBV5-1 to TRBJ1-1, with D uncertain. This CDR3 spans 15 amino acids. Trimming left V 0 bases short and J 0 bases short, with 9 bases between. CDR1 SGHRS and CDR2 YFSETQ come from the germline V gene. For the CDR3, the DNA is TGCGCCAGCAGCTTGGCCCAGGATTTGAACACTGAAGCTTTCTTT. It specifies CASSLAQDLNTEAFF.

This chain joins TRBV4-1 and TRBJ2-5; the match to TRBD2 covers 8 bases. Trimming cost V 8 bases and J 5 bases; bases outside gene matches: 13. CDR3 length: 15 amino acids. Germline V gene data show CDR1 as MGHRA and CDR2 as YSYEKL. The CDR3 here is CASLPDGGALETQYF. CDR3 in DNA: TGCGCCAGCCTACCCGACGGGGGGGCCCTGGAGACCCAGTACTTC.

The rearrangement joins TRBV29-1 to TRBJ2-5, with 8 positions matching TRBD1. This CDR3 has 13 residues. With 5 bases clipped from V and 5 bases from J, the junction kept 7 bases outside the gene matches. The V gene's germline CDR1 is SQVTM and CDR2 ANQGSEA. CDR3 amino acids: CSVQPQGAETQYF. CDR3 coding DNA: TGCAGCGTTCAGCCCCAGGGGGCGGAGACCCAGTACTTC.

The chain combines TRBV28 with TRBJ2-2; possible D gene TRBD1, 5 bases. The germline CDR1 and CDR2 sequences are MDHEN and SYDVKM. The V gene lost 7 bases and the J gene lost 6 bases, with 9 bases spanning the gap. The CDR3 has 12 amino acids. The CDR3 loop is CASTVGAGELFF. The DNA of the CDR3 is TGTGCCAGCACCGTAGGGGCCGGGGAGCTGTTTTTT.

J is TRBJ2-1 and V is TRBV14, with 7 bases aligning to TRBD1. Trimming removed 6 bases from V and 0 bases from J; junction bases left unmatched: 8. The CDR3 has 16 residues. The germline V gene encodes CDR1 SGHDN and CDR2 FVKESK. The CDR3 sequence is CASRLGQPSSYNEQFF. As DNA, the CDR3 is TGTGCCAGCAGACTGGGACAGCCGAGCTCCTACAATGAGCAGTTCTTC.

The V call is TRBV7-2, the J call TRBJ1-1; maybe TRBD1 (5 bases). V lost 1 base to trimming and J lost 5 bases, with 8 bases between them. The CDR3 is made up of 13 amino acids. CDR1 SGHTA and CDR2 FQGNSA come from the germline V gene. CDR3 loop: CASSLERGTEAFF. DNA for the CDR3: TGTGCCAGCAGCTTAGAACGGGGGACTGAAGCTTTCTTT.

V gene TRBV13 combines with J gene TRBJ2-7; perhaps TRBD1 as D (6 bases). Trimming shortened V by 4 bases and J by 7 bases, and 14 bases separated the two germline ends. Germline CDR1 reads PRHDT; CDR2 reads FYEKMQ (reference sequence). The CDR3 contains 13 residues. The CDR3, as DNA: TGTGCCAGCAGCTCCAGGGGAAATGGGGAGCAGTACTTC. Translation: CASSSRGNGEQYF.

The sample holds one count of this clone. The chain recombines TRBV2 with TRBJ1-5, with D unresolved. V dropped 7 bases and J dropped 3 bases, with 10 bases sitting between them. Germline V gene sequence: CDR1 SNHLY, CDR2 FYNNEI. The CDR3 runs 13 residues. The CDR3 region has the DNA TGTGCCAGCAAGGTACAGACCAATCAGCCCCAGCATTTT. The encoded protein is CASKVQTNQPQHF.

This sequence joins TRBV7-6 and TRBJ2-3, with 14 bases matching TRBD2. The CDR3 is 17 residues long. The germline V gene encodes CDR1 SGHVS and CDR2 FNYEAQ. The V gene end was trimmed by 1 base and the J gene end by 2 bases; junction bases not matched to a gene: 2. This CDR3 is CASSLGLAGGNTDTQYF. In DNA, the CDR3 is TGTGCCAGCAGCTTAGGACTAGCGGGGGGGAACACAGATACGCAGTATTTT. The full variable domain, its missing parts supplied by reference TRBV7-6 and TRBJ2-3, is GAGVSQSPRYKVTKRGQDVALRCDPISGHVSLYWYRQALGQGPEFLTYFNYEAQQDKSGLPNDRFSAERPEGSISTLTIQRTEQRDSAMYRCASSLGLAGGNTDTQYFGPGTRLTVL.

The chain combines TRBV11-2 with TRBJ1-2, with a weak D call TRBD1 (5 bases). Per the germline V gene, CDR1 is SGHAT and CDR2 is FQNNGV. V dropped 4 bases and J dropped 5 bases, with 23 bases sitting between them. This CDR3 region has 17 residues. The CDR3 spells CASSSQLMEGSPYGYTF. CDR3 nucleotide sequence: TGTGCCAGCAGCTCCCAGCTCATGGAGGGGAGTCCGTATGGCTACACCTTC.